What follows is one T cell receptor beta chain and its context. Its antigen remains unknown. The record originates from a study of graft-versus-host responses after intestinal transplantation. The assay was immunoSEQ multiplex PCR, and TCRdb's table has in-frame clones only and misses some. The table includes some 110,000 clones, 85% to 95% detected once. Trimming pared 2 bases from V and 2 bases from J, leaving 13 bases between. Germline CDR1 is SGHTA and CDR2 is FQGTGA. The CDR3 is made up of 15 amino acids. This rearrangement joins TRBV7-3 to TRBJ2-7; D is unclear. Sequencing was performed on unstimulated CD8+ T cells sorted from spleen or lymph node cells, taken before transplant. The sequence came from a human donor who was the organ donor for an intestinal transplant. CDR3 DNA: TGTGCCAGCAGCTTATCAGGAGACGGTGCCTACGAGCAGTACTTC. Protein: CASSLSGDGAYEQYF.